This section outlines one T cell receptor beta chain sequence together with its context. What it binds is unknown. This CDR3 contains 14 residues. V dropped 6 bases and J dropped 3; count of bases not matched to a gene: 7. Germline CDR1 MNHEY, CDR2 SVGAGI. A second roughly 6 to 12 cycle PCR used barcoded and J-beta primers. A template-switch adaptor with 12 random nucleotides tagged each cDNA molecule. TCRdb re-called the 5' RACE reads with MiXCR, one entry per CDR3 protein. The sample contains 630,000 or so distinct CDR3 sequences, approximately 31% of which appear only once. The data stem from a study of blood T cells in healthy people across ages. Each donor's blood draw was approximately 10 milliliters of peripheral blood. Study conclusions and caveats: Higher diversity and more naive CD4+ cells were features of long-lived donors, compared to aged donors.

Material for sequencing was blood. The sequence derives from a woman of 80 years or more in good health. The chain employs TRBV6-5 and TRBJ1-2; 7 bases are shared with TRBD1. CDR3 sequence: CASRLGGGDYGYTF. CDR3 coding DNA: TGTGCCAGCAGACTGGGAGGGGGCGACTATGGCTACACCTTC.